This T cell receptor beta chain stems from a study of PD-1 blockade in classical Hodgkin lymphoma. This table comes from immunoSEQ multiplex PCR, and its TCRdb copy is limited to in-frame clones, with some not included. The table lists roughly 140,000 clones, about 81% of them singletons. The germline gives CDR1 LNHNV, CDR2 YYDKDF (reference sequence). The CDR3 is 13 residues long. Trimming left V 0 bases short and J 3 bases short, with 5 bases between. All the patients suffered relapse after autologous stem cell transplantation, and brentuximab vedotin exposure differed. The chain carries TRBV15 and TRBJ1-1, with D uncertain. The receptor comes from a human donor with classical Hodgkin lymphoma. This specimen was peripheral blood mononuclear cells (PBMCs), taken before the second cycle of nivolumab. DNA of the CDR3: TGTGCCACCAGCAGAGATGAGGACACTGAAGCTTTCTTT. It is translated as CATSRDEDTEAFF.